The rows below give T cell receptor beta chains drawn from one sample of a study of T cell responses to AZD1222 COVID-19 vaccine. Sequencing was performed with immunoSEQ multiplex PCR; in TCRdb, only in-frame clones are kept and a portion is missing. The table records roughly 150,000 clones, around 88% of them present only once. Source: peripheral blood, taken on day 0 of MenACWY control vaccination. The receptors derive from an adult in good health. CDR3s leave out the opening cysteine and the closing phenylalanine or tryptophan. The D gene is left open where the match is weak.

D,V,J,CDR3
TRBD1,TRBV11-2,TRBJ2-7,ASSARTGVWDEQY
TRBD1,TRBV20-1,TRBJ1-1,SAGDRREAF
TRBD2,TRBV6-1,TRBJ2-7,ASSESSSGRDEQY
-,TRBV12-3/TRBV12-4,TRBJ2-1,ASSFANEQF
-,TRBV5-1,TRBJ1-1,ASRSGTVNTEAF
TRBD2,TRBV2,TRBJ2-1,ASSGTSGGSEGF
TRBD1,TRBV29-1,TRBJ1-5,SVGDRDQPQH
-,TRBV15,TRBJ1-1,ATSRDLGGPEAF
-,TRBV29-1,TRBJ2-4,SVGGQGKNIQY
-,TRBV6-5,TRBJ1-6,ASSYGQRPNSPLH
TRBD1,TRBV24-1,TRBJ1-4,ATGQGEKLF
-,TRBV12-3/TRBV12-4,TRBJ1-3,ASSLSPYHTIY
-,TRBV11-3,TRBJ1-1,ASSLGGNTEAF